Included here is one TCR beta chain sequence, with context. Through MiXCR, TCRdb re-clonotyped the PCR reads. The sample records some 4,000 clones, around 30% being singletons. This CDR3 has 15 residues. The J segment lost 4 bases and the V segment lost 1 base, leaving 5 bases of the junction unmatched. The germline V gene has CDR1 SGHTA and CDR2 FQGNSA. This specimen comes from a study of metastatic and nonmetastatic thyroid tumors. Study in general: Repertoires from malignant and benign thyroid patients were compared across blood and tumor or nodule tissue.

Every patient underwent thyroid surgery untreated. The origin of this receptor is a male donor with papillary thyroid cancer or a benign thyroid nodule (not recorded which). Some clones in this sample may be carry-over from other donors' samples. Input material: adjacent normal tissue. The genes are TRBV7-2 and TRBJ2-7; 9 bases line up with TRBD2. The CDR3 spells CASSLETSGRYEQYF. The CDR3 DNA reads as TGTGCCAGCAGCTTAGAGACTAGCGGTCGATACGAGCAGTACTTC.